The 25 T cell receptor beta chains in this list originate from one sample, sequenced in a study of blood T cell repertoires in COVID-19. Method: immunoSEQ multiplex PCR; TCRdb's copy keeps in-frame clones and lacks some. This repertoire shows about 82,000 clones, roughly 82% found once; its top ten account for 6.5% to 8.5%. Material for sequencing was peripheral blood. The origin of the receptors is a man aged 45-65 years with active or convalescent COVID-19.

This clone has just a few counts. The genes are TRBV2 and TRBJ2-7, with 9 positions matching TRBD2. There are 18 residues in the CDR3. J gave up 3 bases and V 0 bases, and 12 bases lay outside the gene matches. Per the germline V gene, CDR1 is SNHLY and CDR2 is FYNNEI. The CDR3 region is CASSEAIGTSHTFYEQYV. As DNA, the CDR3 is TGTGCCAGCAGTGAAGCGATCGGGACTAGCCACACGTTCTACGAGCAGTACGTC.

The DNA for the CDR3 is TGTGCCAGCTCACCCCCTAGCACAGATACGCAGTATTTT. Protein product: CASSPPSTDTQYF. V is TRBV18 and J is TRBJ2-3; D is undetermined. Trimming removed 3 bases from V and 0 bases from J, with 4 bases in between. The CDR3 runs to 13 residues. Germline V gene sequence: CDR1 KGHSH, CDR2 LQKENI. The variable domain in full, with the rest retrieved from reference TRBV18 and TRBJ2-3, is NAGVMQNPRHLVRRRGQEARLRCSPMKGHSHVYWYRQLPEEGLKFMVYLQKENIIDESGMPKERFSAEFPKEGPSILRIQQVVRGDSAAYFCASSPPSTDTQYFGPGTRLTVL.

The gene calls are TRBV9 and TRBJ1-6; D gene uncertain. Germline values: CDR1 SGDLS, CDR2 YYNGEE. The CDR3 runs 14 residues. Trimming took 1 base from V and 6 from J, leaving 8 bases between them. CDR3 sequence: CASSVQTVNSPLHF. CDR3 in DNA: TGTGCCAGCAGCGTACAAACAGTTAATTCACCCCTCCACTTT.

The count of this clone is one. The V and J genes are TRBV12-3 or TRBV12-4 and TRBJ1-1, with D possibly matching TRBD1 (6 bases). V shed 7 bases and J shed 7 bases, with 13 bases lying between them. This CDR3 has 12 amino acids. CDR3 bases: TGTGCCAGCAACAGGGCGCGCGGTGAAGCTTTCTTT. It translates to CASNRARGEAFF.

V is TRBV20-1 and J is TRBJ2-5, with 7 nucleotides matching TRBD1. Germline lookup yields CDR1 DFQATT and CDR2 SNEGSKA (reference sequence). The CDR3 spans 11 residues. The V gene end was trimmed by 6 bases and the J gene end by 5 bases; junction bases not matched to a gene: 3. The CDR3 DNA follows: TGCAGTGCCCCGACAGGGGAGACCCAGTACTTC. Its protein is CSAPTGETQYF.

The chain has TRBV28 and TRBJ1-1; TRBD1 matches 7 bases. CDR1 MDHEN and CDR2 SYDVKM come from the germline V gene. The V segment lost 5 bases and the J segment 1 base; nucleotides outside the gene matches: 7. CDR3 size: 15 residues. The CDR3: CASSPGTAKNTEAFF. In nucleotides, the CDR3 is TGTGCCAGCAGTCCGGGGACAGCGAAGAACACTGAAGCTTTCTTT.

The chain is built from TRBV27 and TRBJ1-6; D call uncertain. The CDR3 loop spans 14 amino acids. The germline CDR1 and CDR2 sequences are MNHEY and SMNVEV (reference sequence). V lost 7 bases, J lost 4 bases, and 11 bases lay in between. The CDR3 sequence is CASKGGQYNSPLHF. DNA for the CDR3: TGTGCCAGCAAAGGAGGGCAGTATAATTCACCCCTCCACTTT.

CDR3 coding DNA: TGTGCCAGCAGCCCCGGGGTGGGGACAGGGGACCCCTACGAGCAGTACGTC. It translates to CASSPGVGTGDPYEQYV. This chain links TRBV5-5 with TRBJ2-7; 10 positions match TRBD1. The CDR3 has 17 residues. The germline V gene has CDR1 SGHKS and CDR2 YYEKEE (reference sequence). V dropped 4 bases and J dropped 2; count of bases not matched to a gene: 12.

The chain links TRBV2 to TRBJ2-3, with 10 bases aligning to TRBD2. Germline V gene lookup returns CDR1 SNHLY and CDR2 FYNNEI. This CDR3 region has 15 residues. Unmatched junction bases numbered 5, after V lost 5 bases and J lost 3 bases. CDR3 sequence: CASSKSGGGTDTQYF. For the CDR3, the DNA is TGTGCCAGCAGTAAAAGCGGGGGGGGAACAGATACGCAGTATTTT.

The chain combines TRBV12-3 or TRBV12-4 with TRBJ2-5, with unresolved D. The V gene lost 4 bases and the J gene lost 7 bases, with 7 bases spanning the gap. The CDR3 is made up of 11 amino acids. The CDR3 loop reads CASSSGGTQYF. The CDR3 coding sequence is TGTGCCAGCAGTTCCGGCGGGACCCAGTACTTC.

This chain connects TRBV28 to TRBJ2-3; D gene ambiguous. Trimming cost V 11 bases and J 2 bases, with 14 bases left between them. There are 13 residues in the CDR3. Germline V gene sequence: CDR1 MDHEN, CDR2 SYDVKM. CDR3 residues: CAPPTAPTDTQYF. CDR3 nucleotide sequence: TGTGCCCCACCCACTGCTCCCACAGATACGCAGTATTTT.

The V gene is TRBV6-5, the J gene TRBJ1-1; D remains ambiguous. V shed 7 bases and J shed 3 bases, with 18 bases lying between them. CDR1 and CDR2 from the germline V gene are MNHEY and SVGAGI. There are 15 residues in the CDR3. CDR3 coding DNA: TGTGCCAGCACTCCCGCGGTGGGAGGCTACACTGAAGCTTTCTTT. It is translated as CASTPAVGGYTEAFF.

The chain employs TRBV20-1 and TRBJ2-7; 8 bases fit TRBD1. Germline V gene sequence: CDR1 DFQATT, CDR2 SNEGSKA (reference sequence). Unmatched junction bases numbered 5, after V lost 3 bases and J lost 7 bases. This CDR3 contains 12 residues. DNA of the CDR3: TGCAGTGCTAGTGTGACAGGGGAAGAGCAGTACTTC. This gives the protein CSASVTGEEQYF.

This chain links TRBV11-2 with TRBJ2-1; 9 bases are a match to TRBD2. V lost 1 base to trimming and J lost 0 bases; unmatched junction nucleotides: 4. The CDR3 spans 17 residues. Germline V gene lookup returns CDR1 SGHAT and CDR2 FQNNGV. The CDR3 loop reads CASSLGLAGASYNEQFF. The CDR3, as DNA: TGTGCCAGCAGCTTAGGGTTAGCGGGGGCCTCCTACAATGAGCAGTTCTTC.

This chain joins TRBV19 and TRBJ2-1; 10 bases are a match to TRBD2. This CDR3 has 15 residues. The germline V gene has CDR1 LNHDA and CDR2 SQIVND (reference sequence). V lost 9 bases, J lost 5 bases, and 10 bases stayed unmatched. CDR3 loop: CASRDSGGINNEQFF. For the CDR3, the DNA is TGTGCCAGCCGGGATAGCGGGGGGATAAACAATGAGCAGTTCTTC.

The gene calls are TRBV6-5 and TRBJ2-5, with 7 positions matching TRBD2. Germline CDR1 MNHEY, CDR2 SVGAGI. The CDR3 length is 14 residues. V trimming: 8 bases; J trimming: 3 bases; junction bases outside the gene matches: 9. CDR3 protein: CASRRASGEETQYF. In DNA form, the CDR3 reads TGTGCCAGCCGCCGGGCTAGCGGAGAAGAGACCCAGTACTTC.

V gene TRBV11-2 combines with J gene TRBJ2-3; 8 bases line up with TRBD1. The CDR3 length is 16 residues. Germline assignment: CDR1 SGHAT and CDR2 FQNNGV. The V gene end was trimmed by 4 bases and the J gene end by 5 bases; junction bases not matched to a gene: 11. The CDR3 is CASSSSGRGQGDTQYF. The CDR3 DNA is TGTGCCAGCAGCTCCTCTGGCAGGGGGCAGGGAGATACGCAGTATTTT.

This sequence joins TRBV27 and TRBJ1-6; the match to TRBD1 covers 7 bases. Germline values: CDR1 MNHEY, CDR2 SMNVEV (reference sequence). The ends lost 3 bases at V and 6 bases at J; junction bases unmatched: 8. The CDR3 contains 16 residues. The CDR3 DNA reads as TGTGCCAGCAGTTTTTCAACAGGGGTTGGTAATTCACCCCTCCACTTT. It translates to CASSFSTGVGNSPLHF.

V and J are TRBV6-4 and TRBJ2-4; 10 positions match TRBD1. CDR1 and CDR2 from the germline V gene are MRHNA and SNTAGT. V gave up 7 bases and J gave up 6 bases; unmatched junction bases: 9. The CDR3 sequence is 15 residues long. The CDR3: CASTHPGDRGNIQYF. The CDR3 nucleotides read TGTGCCAGCACCCACCCCGGGGACAGGGGAAACATTCAGTACTTC.

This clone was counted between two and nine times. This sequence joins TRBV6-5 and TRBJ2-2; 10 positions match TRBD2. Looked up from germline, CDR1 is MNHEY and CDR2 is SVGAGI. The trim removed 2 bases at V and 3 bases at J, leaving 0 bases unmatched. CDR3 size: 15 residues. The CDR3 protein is CASSYGTSDTGELFF. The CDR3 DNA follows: TGTGCCAGCAGTTACGGGACTAGCGACACCGGGGAGCTGTTTTTT.

The CDR3 protein is CAWSPRQGVTYEQYF. CDR3 DNA sequence: TGTGCCTGGAGTCCACGGCAGGGGGTAACCTACGAGCAGTACTTC. V usage is TRBV30 and J usage is TRBJ2-7, with 7 bases identical to TRBD1. Looked up from germline, CDR1 is GTSNPN and CDR2 is SVGIG (reference sequence). The CDR3 contains 15 residues. Trimming took 2 bases from V and 2 from J; bases not matched to a gene: 9. Full variable domain (remainder filled in from reference TRBV30 and TRBJ2-7): SQTIHQWPATLVQPVGSPLSLECTVEGTSNPNLYWYRQAAGRGLQLLFYSVGIGQISSEVPQNLSASRPQDRQFILSSKKLLLSDSGFYLCAWSPRQGVTYEQYFGPGTRLTVT.

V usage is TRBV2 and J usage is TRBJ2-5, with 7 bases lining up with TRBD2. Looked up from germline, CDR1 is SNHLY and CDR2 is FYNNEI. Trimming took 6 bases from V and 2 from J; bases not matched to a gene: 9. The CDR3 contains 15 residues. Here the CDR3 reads CASRGMRGRQETQYF. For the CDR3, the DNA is TGTGCCAGCAGAGGCATGCGGGGGAGACAAGAGACCCAGTACTTC. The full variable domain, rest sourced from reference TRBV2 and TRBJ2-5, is EPEVTQTPSHQVTQMGQEVILRCVPISNHLYFYWYRQILGQKVEFLVSFYNNEISEKSEIFDDQFSVERPDGSNFTLKIRSTKLEDSAMYFCASRGMRGRQETQYFGPGTRLLVL.

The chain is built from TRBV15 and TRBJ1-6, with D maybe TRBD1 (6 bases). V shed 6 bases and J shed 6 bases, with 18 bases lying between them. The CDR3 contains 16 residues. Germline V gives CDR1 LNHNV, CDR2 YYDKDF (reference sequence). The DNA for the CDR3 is TGTGCCACCAGTCCAAACCCAACAGGGCTTAATTCACCCCTCCACTTT. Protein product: CATSPNPTGLNSPLHF.

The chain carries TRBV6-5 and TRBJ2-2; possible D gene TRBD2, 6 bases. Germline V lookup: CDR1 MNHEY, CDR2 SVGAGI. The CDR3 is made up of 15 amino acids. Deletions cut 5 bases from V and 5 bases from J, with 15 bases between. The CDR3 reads CASSPPGLDTGELFF. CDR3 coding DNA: TGTGCCAGCAGTCCTCCGGGACTGGATACCGGGGAGCTGTTTTTT.

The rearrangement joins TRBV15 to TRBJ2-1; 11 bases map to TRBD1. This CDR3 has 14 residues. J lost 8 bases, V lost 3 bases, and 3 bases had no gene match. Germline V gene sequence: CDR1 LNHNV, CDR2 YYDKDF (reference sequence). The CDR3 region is CATSRDRGQYEQFF. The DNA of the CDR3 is TGTGCCACCAGCAGGGACAGGGGGCAGTATGAGCAGTTCTTC. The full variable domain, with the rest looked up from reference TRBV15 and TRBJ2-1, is DAMVIQNPRYQVTQFGKPVTLSCSQTLNHNVMYWYQQKSSQAPKLLFHYYDKDFNNEADTPDNFQSRRPNTSFCFLDIRSPGLGDTAMYLCATSRDRGQYEQFFGPGTRLTVL.